The next 18 T cell receptor beta chains were all read from a single sample in a study of T cells expressing NK-cell markers. TCRdb derives one entry per CDR3 protein from the 5' RACE reads, leaving out DNA. There are about 390,000 distinct CDR3 sequences in the sample, with 9.5% to 12% held by the top ten. The sample was blood T cells: a sorted CD56 or NKG2C T cell subset, CD4+ or CD8+ T cells, or bulk PBMC T cells (not recorded which). The receptor source for this set is a woman in her 50s in good health.

The rearrangement links TRBV6-1 to TRBJ1-1. Germline CDR1 is MNHNS and CDR2 is SASEGT. There are 15 residues in the CDR3. The CDR3: CASSALGPMNTEAFF.

CDR3 in amino acids: CASSRFTGELFF. The gene calls are TRBV7-7 and TRBJ2-2. CDR1 and CDR2 from the germline V gene are SSHAT and FNYEAQ (reference sequence). The CDR3 contains 12 residues.

The gene calls are TRBV12-3 or TRBV12-4 and TRBJ2-7; the D call of TRBD1 rests on TCRdb alone, since no DNA is present to check it. The CDR3 runs 13 residues. The CDR3 protein is CASSLYRGDEQYF.

The CDR3 spells CATSRPTSGRVDEQFF. V is TRBV15 and J is TRBJ2-1; the D gene TCRdb calls, TRBD2, cannot be checked with no DNA. Germline CDR1 and CDR2: LNHNV and YYDKDF (reference sequence). This CDR3 contains 16 residues.

The chain joins TRBV29-1 to TRBJ2-7; TCRdb proposes TRBD1, but this gene call is untestable without DNA. Germline values: CDR1 SQVTM, CDR2 ANQGSEA. The CDR3 length is 14 residues. The CDR3 here is CSVTGGLSSYEQYF.

The J gene is TRBJ1-6, the V gene TRBV19; TCRdb lists TRBD1, though no DNA is available to test this call. In germline, CDR1 is LNHDA, CDR2 SQIVND (reference sequence). The CDR3 is made up of 13 amino acids. CDR3 sequence: CASSIRGASPLHF.

The CDR3 protein is CSARTRTQVGYEQYF. This rearrangement joins TRBV20-1 to TRBJ2-7; TCRdb's D gene call, TRBD1, goes unchecked for lack of DNA. CDR1 is DFQATT and CDR2 is SNEGSKA in the germline V gene (reference sequence). This CDR3 is built from 15 residues.

The rearrangement joins TRBV5-8 to TRBJ2-6. From germline, CDR1 is SGHTS and CDR2 YDEGEE. The CDR3 length is 14 residues. CDR3 region: CASSFGAGANVLTF.

The gene calls are TRBV24-1 and TRBJ2-1; TCRdb indicates TRBD1, and absent DNA this call remains unverified. Germline CDR1 and CDR2: KGHDR and SFDVKD. This CDR3 is built from 13 residues. CDR3 region: CATEWTGNDEQFF.

This chain joins TRBV5-1 and TRBJ2-5; checking the TCRdb D call of TRBD1 is not possible without DNA. Germline assignment: CDR1 SGHRS and CDR2 YFSETQ. This CDR3 has 17 residues. The CDR3 is CASSLLNRTGFWETQYF.

This rearrangement joins TRBV20-1 to TRBJ1-6; there is no DNA to check the TCRdb D call of TRBD1. The length of the CDR3 is 16 residues. Germline-derived CDR1 and CDR2 are DFQATT and SNEGSKA (reference sequence). This CDR3 reads CSARDPGQGDNSPLHF.

This chain joins TRBV5-1 and TRBJ1-1; the TCRdb D gene call, TRBD1, has no DNA to confirm it. CDR1 is SGHRS and CDR2 is YFSETQ in the germline V gene. This CDR3 region has 14 residues. This chain's CDR3 is CASRKTGENTEAFF.

The chain links TRBV29-1 to TRBJ1-1; the D call from TCRdb, TRBD1, cannot be confirmed without DNA. Germline CDR1 is SQVTM and CDR2 is ANQGSEA. There are 13 residues in the CDR3. CDR3: CSVGKGGITEAFF.

The chain has TRBV19 and TRBJ2-1; checking the TCRdb D call of TRBD2 is not possible without DNA. The CDR3 is made up of 15 amino acids. Germline assignment: CDR1 LNHDA and CDR2 SQIVND (reference sequence). The CDR3 here is CASSTTSGPYNEQFF. Together with reference TRBV19 and TRBJ2-1, the CDR3 gives the full variable domain: DGGITQSPKYLFRKEGQNVTLSCEQNLNHDAMYWYRQDPGQGLRLIYYSQIVNDFQKGDIAEGYSVSREKKESFPLTVTSAQKNPTAFYLCASSTTSGPYNEQFFGPGTRLTVL.

V is TRBV10-2 and J is TRBJ2-5. The CDR3 consists of 15 residues. CDR1 and CDR2 from the germline V gene are WSHSY and SAAADI. CDR3 amino acids: CASNFVYPTGETQYF.

The chain combines TRBV24-1 with TRBJ2-1; TCRdb names TRBD2, which stays unverified in the absence of DNA. Germline lookup yields CDR1 KGHDR and CDR2 SFDVKD. The CDR3 loop spans 22 amino acids. CDR3 sequence: CATSDLASSSGRAWSSYNEQFF.

J is TRBJ2-1 and V is TRBV2. The CDR3 covers 15 residues. Germline V gene sequence: CDR1 SNHLY, CDR2 FYNNEI. Here the CDR3 reads CASSENRVRHNEQFF.

This chain joins TRBV3-1 and TRBJ1-2; the D gene TCRdb calls, TRBD1, cannot be checked with no DNA. The V gene's germline CDR1 is LGHDT and CDR2 YNNKEL (reference sequence). The CDR3 sequence is 15 residues long. The CDR3 spells CASSRVTGGLNGYTF.